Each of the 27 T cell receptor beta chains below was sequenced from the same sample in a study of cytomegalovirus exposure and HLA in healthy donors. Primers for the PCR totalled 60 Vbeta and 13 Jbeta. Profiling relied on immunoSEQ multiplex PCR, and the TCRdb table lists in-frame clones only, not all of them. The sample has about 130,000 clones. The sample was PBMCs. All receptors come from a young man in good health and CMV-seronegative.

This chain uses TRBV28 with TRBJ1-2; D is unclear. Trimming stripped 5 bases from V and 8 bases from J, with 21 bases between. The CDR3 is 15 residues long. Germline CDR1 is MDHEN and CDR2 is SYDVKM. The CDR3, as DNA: TGTGCCAGCAGTGGAGACGCCTATGGTTTGCGGGGCTACACCTTC. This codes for CASSGDAYGLRGYTF.

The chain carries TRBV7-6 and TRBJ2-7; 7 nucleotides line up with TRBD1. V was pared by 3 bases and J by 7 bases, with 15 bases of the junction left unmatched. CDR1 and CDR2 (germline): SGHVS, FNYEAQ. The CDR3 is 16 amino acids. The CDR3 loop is CASSFDWAGGSSEQYF. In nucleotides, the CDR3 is TGTGCCAGCAGCTTCGACTGGGCAGGGGGAAGTAGTGAGCAGTACTTC. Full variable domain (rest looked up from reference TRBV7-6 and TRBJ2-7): GAGVSQSPRYKVTKRGQDVALRCDPISGHVSLYWYRQALGQGPEFLTYFNYEAQQDKSGLPNDRFSAERPEGSISTLTIQRTEQRDSAMYRCASSFDWAGGSSEQYFGPGTRLTVT.

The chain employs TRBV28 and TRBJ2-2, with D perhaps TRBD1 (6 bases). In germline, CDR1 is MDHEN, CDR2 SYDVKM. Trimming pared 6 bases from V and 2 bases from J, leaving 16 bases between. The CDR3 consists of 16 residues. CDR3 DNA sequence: TGTGCCAGCAGGACGACCAGGACAGCAAACACCGGGGAGCTGTTTTTT. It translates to CASRTTRTANTGELFF.

The CDR3 nucleotides read TGTGCCAGCAAGATTAAGTCGGGACAGGGTGAAGCTTTCTTT. Its protein is CASKIKSGQGEAFF. The chain links TRBV7-8 to TRBJ1-1; the match to TRBD1 covers 9 bases. Looked up from germline, CDR1 is SGHVS and CDR2 is FQNEAQ. This CDR3 has 14 amino acids. The V and J ends lost 7 bases and 7 bases, in that order; junction bases with no gene match: 10. The variable domain in full, with the rest retrieved from reference TRBV7-8 and TRBJ1-1, is GAGVSQSPRYKVAKRGQDVALRCDPISGHVSLFWYQQALGQGPEFLTYFQNEAQLDKSGLPSDRFFAERPEGSVSTLKIQRTQQEDSAVYLCASKIKSGQGEAFFGQGTRLTVV.

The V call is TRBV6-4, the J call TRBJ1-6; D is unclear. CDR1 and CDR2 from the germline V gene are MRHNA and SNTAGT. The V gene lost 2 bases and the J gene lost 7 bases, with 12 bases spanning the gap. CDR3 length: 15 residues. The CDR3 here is CASSDAPGNNSPLHF. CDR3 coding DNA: TGTGCCAGCAGTGACGCCCCGGGTAACAATTCACCCCTCCACTTT.

CDR3 sequence reads: CASSLGVGESYEQYF. In nucleotides, the CDR3 is TGCGCCAGCAGCTTGGGAGTAGGAGAATCCTACGAGCAGTACTTC. This chain connects TRBV5-1 to TRBJ2-7; D is ambiguous. This CDR3 has 15 residues. The V and J ends lost 0 bases and 1 base respectively, with 11 bases between them. Germline assignment: CDR1 SGHRS and CDR2 YFSETQ. The whole variable domain, remainder taken from reference TRBV5-1 and TRBJ2-7, is KAGVTQTPRYLIKTRGQQVTLSCSPISGHRSVSWYQQTPGQGLQFLFEYFSETQRNKGNFPGRFSGRQFSNSRSEMNVSTLELGDSALYLCASSLGVGESYEQYFGPGTRLTVT.

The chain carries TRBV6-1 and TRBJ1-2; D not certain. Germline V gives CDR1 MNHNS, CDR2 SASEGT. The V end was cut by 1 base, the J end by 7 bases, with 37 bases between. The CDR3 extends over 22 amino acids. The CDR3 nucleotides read TGTGCCAGCAGTGAAGGGAGGTACCATCAACAACTGGCCCGGGGAGTGGTCAGTGGCTACACCTTC. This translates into CASSEGRYHQQLARGVVSGYTF.

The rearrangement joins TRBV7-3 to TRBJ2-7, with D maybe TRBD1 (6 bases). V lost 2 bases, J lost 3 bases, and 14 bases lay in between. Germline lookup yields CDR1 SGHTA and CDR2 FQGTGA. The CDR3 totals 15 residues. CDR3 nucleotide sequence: TGTGCCAGCAGCTTAGACCCAGGGGACCGCTACGAGCAGTACTTC. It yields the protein CASSLDPGDRYEQYF.

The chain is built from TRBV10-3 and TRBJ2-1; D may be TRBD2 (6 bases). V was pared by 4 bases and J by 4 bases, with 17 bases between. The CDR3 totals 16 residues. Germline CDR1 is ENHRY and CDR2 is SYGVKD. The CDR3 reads CAISGYNSGAYNEQFF. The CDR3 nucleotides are TGTGCCATCAGTGGCTATAATAGCGGAGCATACAATGAGCAGTTCTTC.

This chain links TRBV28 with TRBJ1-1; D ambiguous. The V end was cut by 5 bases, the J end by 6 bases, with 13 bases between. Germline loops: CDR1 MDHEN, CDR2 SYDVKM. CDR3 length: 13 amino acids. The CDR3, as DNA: TGTGCCAGCAGTCGAACAGCCCTGGCTGAAGCTTTCTTT. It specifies CASSRTALAEAFF. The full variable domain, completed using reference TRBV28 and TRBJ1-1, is DVKVTQSSRYLVKRTGEKVFLECVQDMDHENMFWYRQDPGLGLRLIYFSYDVKMKEKGDIPEGYSVSREKKERFSLILESASTNQTSMYLCASSRTALAEAFFGQGTRLTVV.

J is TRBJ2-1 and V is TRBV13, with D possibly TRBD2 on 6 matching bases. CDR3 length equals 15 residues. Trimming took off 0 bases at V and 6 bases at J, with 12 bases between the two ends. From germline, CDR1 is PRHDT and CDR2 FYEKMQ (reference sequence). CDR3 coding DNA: TGTGCCAGCAGCTTAGGTCTAGCGTCGCGCAATGAGCAGTTCTTC. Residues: CASSLGLASRNEQFF.

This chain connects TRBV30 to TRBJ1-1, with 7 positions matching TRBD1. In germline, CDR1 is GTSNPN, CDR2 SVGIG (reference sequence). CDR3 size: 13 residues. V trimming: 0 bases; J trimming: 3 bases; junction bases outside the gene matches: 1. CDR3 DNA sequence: TGTGCCTGGAGTGTACAGGGGTACACTGAAGCTTTCTTT. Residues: CAWSVQGYTEAFF.

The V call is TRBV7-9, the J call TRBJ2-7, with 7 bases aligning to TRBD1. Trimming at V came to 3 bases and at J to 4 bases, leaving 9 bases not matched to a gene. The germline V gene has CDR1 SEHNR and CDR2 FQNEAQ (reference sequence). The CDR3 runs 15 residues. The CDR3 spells CASSFGQAAGYEQYF. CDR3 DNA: TGTGCCAGCAGCTTTGGACAGGCCGCTGGGTACGAGCAGTACTTC.

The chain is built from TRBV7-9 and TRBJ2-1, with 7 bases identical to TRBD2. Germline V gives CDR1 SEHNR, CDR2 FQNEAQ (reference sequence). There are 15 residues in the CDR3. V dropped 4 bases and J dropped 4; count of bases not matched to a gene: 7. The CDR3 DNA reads TGTGCCAGCAGCTCAAGCGGGGTCGATTACAATGAGCAGTTCTTC. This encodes CASSSSGVDYNEQFF. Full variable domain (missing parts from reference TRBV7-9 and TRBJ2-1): DTGVSQNPRHKITKRGQNVTFRCDPISEHNRLYWYRQTLGQGPEFLTYFQNEAQLEKSRLLSDRFSAERPKGSFSTLEIQRTEQGDSAMYLCASSSSGVDYNEQFFGPGTRLTVL.

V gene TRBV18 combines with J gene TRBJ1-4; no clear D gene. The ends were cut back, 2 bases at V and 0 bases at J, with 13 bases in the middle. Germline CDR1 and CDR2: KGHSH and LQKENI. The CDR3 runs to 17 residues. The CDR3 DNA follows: TGTGCCAGCTCACCAGGAGACTTTCTAGCAACTAATGAAAAACTGTTTTTT. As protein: CASSPGDFLATNEKLFF.

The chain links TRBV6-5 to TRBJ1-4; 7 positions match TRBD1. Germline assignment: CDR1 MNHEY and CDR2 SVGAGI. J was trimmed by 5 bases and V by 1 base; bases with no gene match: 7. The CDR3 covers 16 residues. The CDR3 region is CASSYFQGQSNEKLFF. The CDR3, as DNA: TGTGCCAGCAGTTACTTCCAGGGACAGTCGAATGAAAAACTGTTTTTT.

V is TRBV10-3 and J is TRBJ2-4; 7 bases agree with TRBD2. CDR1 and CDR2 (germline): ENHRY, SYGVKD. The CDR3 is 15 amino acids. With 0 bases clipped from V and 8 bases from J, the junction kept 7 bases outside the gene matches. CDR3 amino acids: CAISESGEGQDIQYF. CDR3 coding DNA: TGTGCCATCAGTGAGTCTGGGGAGGGTCAAGACATTCAGTACTTC.

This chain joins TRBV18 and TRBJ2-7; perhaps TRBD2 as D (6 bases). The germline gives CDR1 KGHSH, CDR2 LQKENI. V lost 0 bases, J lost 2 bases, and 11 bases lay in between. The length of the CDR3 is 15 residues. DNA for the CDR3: TGTGCCAGCTCACCACCGGGGGGATTGGCCTACGAGCAGTACTTC. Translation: CASSPPGGLAYEQYF.

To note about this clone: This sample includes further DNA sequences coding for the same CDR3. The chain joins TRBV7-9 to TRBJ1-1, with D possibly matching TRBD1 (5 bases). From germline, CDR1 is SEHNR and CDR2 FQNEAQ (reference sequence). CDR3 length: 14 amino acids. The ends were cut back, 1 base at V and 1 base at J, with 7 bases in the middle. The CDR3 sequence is CASSLGQGNTEAFF. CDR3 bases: TGTGCCAGCAGCTTAGGTCAGGGGAACACTGAAGCTTTCTTT.

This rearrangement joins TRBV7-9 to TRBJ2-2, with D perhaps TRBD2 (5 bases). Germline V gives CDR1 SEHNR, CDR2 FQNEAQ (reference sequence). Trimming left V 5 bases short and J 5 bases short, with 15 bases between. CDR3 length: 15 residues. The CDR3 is CASSRTEVPTGELFF. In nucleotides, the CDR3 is TGTGCCAGCAGCCGGACTGAGGTCCCGACCGGGGAGCTGTTTTTT.

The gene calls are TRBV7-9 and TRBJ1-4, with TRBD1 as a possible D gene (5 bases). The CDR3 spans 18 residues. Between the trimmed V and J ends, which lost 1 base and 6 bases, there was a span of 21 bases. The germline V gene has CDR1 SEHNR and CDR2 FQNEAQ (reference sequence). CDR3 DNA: TGTGCCAGCAGCTTAGGCGGCAGGGCAATAGGGGCCGATGAAAAACTGTTTTTT. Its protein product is CASSLGGRAIGADEKLFF.

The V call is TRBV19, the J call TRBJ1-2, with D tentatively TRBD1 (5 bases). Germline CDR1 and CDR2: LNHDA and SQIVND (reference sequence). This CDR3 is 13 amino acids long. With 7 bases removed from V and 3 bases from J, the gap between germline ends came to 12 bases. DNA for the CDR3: TGTGCCAGTACCCCCGACAGCGACTATGGCTACACCTTC. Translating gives CASTPDSDYGYTF.

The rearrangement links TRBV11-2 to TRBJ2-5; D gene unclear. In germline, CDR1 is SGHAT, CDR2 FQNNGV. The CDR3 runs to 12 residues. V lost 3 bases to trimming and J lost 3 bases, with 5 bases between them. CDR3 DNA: TGTGCCAGCAGCTTTACAGAAGAGACCCAGTACTTC. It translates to CASSFTEETQYF.

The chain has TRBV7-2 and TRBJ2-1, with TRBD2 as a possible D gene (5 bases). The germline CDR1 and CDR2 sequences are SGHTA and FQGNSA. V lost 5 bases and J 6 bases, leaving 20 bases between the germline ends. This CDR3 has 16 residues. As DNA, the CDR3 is TGTGCCAGCAGCCGCGGGCGGTCGTACATTCTCAATGAGCAGTTCTTC. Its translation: CASSRGRSYILNEQFF.

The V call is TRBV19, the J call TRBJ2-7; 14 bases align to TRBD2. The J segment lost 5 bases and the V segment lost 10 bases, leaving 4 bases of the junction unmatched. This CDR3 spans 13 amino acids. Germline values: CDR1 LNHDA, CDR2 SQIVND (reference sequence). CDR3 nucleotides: TGTGCCACCGGACTAGCGGGAGGCAACGAGCAGTACTTC. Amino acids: CATGLAGGNEQYF.

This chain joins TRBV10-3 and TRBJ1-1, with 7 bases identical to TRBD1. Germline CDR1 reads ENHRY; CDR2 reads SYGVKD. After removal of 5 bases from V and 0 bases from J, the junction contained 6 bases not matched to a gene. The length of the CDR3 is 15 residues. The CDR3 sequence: CAISTDRRMNTEAFF. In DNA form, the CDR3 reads TGTGCCATCAGTACGGACAGGAGGATGAACACTGAAGCTTTCTTT.

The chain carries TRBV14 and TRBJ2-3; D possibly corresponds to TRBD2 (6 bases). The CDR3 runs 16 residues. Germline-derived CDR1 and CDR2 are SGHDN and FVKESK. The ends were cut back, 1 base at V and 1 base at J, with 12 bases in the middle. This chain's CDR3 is CASSQVGGARTDTQYF. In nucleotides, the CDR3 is TGTGCCAGCAGCCAAGTTGGCGGGGCCCGCACAGATACGCAGTATTTT.